This is a list of T cell receptor beta chains from one sample in a study of blood T cell repertoires in COVID-19. The protocol was immunoSEQ multiplex PCR, while the TCRdb copy is restricted to in-frame clones and leaves out a portion. The sample holds approximately 70,000 clones; approximately 80% are singletons and the top ten take 0.65% to 0.9%. Sequencing was done on a sample of peripheral blood. Every receptor here comes from a woman in her seventies with acute or convalescent COVID-19. Each CDR3 is given without its conserved first and last residue. Fields, in order: V gene, J gene, CDR3 protein.

V gene: TRBV11-2
J gene: TRBJ1-1
CDR3 protein: ASSLSAGMNTEAF

V gene: TRBV7-8
J gene: TRBJ2-1
CDR3 protein: ASSLAAGGAYNEQF

V gene: TRBV19
J gene: TRBJ2-1
CDR3 protein: ASKGLGSATDNEQF

V gene: TRBV3-1/TRBV3-2
J gene: TRBJ2-1
CDR3 protein: ASSQETSGSYEQF

V gene: TRBV5-5
J gene: TRBJ1-5
CDR3 protein: ASSDTHSNQPQH

V gene: TRBV2
J gene: TRBJ2-1
CDR3 protein: ASSVFLSSGNNEQF

V gene: TRBV14
J gene: TRBJ2-5
CDR3 protein: ASSQDPRTGGSETQY

V gene: TRBV12-3/TRBV12-4
J gene: TRBJ1-5
CDR3 protein: ASTPDRLQPQH

V gene: TRBV9
J gene: TRBJ2-3
CDR3 protein: ASSLPGMDTQY

V gene: TRBV5-3
J gene: TRBJ2-7
CDR3 protein: ARSLEGLAGGPYEQY

V gene: TRBV28
J gene: TRBJ2-5
CDR3 protein: ASSLGRTSGRQETQY

V gene: TRBV12-3/TRBV12-4
J gene: TRBJ1-5
CDR3 protein: ASSWGYQPQH

V gene: TRBV19
J gene: TRBJ1-1
CDR3 protein: ASRNRGSTEAF

V gene: TRBV7-2
J gene: TRBJ1-5
CDR3 protein: ASSPIGGTERQPQH

V gene: TRBV19
J gene: TRBJ1-5
CDR3 protein: ASSIEWRQPQH

V gene: TRBV3-1/TRBV3-2
J gene: TRBJ1-4
CDR3 protein: ASSQLETGKLF

V gene: TRBV10-3
J gene: TRBJ1-5
CDR3 protein: AISGTGGPQRPQH

V gene: TRBV10-3
J gene: TRBJ2-1
CDR3 protein: AISDRGGPDEQF

V gene: TRBV6-5
J gene: TRBJ1-1
CDR3 protein: ASRGDTGVITEAF

V gene: TRBV7-6
J gene: TRBJ1-1
CDR3 protein: ASSTGQTNTEAF